The 4 T cell receptor beta chains given below trace back to one sample, sequenced in a study of blood T cell repertoires in COVID-19. Repertoires were generated with immunoSEQ multiplex PCR, while TCRdb's copy carries only in-frame clones and drops some. The data show hundreds of thousands of clones, 80% to 85% seen once. Source material: peripheral blood. The receptors originated from a man under 40 with active or convalescent COVID-19.

This chain connects TRBV4-2 to TRBJ1-5; 7 positions agree with TRBD1. CDR3 size: 18 residues. CDR1 and CDR2 (germline): LGHNA, YNFKEQ. Trimming took 4 bases from V and 9 from J; bases not matched to a gene: 21. The CDR3 sequence is CASSRVFWDSALARPQHF. The CDR3 bases are TGTGCCAGCAGCCGAGTTTTTTGGGACAGTGCCTTAGCTAGGCCCCAGCATTTT.

The chain has TRBV27 and TRBJ2-3; tentative D call: TRBD1 (5 bases). The germline CDR1 and CDR2 sequences are MNHEY and SMNVEV (reference sequence). The CDR3 length is 14 residues. Trimming pared 3 bases from V and 3 bases from J, leaving 10 bases between. The CDR3 spells CASSFQGYTDTQYF. CDR3 DNA: TGTGCCAGCAGTTTTCAGGGTTATACAGATACGCAGTATTTT.

The rearrangement joins TRBV6-5 to TRBJ2-1; 10 bases fit TRBD2. Germline V CDR1 and CDR2: MNHEY, SVGAGI. Trimming removed 6 bases from V and 12 bases from J; junction bases left unmatched: 14. CDR3 length: 15 amino acids. CDR3: CASRGAGGLIQGQFF. The DNA for the CDR3 is TGTGCCAGCAGGGGAGCGGGGGGGCTTATACAAGGGCAGTTCTTC.

The genes are TRBV19 and TRBJ1-3; D uncertain. This CDR3 comprises 13 residues. V was cut by 7 bases and J by 0 bases, with 7 bases left in between. Germline V gene sequence: CDR1 LNHDA, CDR2 SQIVND (reference sequence). DNA for the CDR3: TGTGCCAGTAAGCCAAGCTCTGGAAACACCATATATTTT. Protein sequence: CASKPSSGNTIYF.